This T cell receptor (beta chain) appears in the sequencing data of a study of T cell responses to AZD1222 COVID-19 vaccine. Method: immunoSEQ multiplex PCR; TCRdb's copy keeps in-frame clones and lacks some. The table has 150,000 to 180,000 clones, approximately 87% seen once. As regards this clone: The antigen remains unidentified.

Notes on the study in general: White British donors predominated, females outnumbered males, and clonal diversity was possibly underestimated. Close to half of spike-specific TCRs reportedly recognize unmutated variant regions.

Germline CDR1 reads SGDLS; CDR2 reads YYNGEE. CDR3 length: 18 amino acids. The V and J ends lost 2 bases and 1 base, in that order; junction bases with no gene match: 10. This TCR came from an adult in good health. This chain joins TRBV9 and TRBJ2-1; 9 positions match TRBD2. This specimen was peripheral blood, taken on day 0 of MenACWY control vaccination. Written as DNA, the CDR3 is TGTGCCAGCAGCGTCCTTAGCGGGAGCACCGGGTCCTACAATGAGCAGTTCTTC. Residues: CASSVLSGSTGSYNEQFF.